This is a list of T cell receptor beta chains from one sample in a study of T cells after yellow fever vaccination. TCRdb ran MiXCR on the 5' RACE reads and lists one entry per CDR3 protein. The table has about 330,000 distinct CDR3 sequences, less than 9.5% seen once. The material sequenced was PBMCs, taken approximately 40 days after the first yellow fever vaccination. The receptors derive from a man aged 18 to 30 who received the YFV17D yellow fever vaccine. CDR3s include the opening cysteine and the closing phenylalanine or tryptophan. A D gene is named only where the DNA matches it firmly. Rows give clone size only sometimes, using once, few, many, or a class for an expanded clone.

few	TRBV20-1	NA	TRBJ2-1	CSARISDYNEQFF	TGCAGTGCGCGTATATCCGACTACAATGAGCAGTTCTTC
NA	TRBV20-1	NA	TRBJ2-2	CSAPNRAENTGELFF	TGCAGTGCTCCCAACAGGGCCGAGAACACCGGGGAGCTGTTTTTT
few	TRBV4-1	TRBD2	TRBJ2-3	CASSQDLGGGAWSTDTQYF	TGCGCCAGCAGCCAAGATCTGGGCGGGGGGGCCTGGAGCACAGATACGCAGTATTTT
few	TRBV5-4	NA	TRBJ2-1	CASRLGQGEQFF	TGTGCCAGCAGACTGGGGCAGGGTGAGCAGTTCTTC
NA	TRBV7-3	TRBD2	TRBJ2-5	CASSWSGGQETQYF	TGTGCCAGCAGCTGGTCGGGGGGGCAAGAGACCCAGTACTTC
many	TRBV6-2/TRBV6-3	NA	TRBJ2-1	CASSYDSYNEQFF	TGTGCCAGCAGTTACGACAGCTACAATGAGCAGTTCTTC
many	TRBV12-3/TRBV12-4	NA	TRBJ1-6	CASTQNSYNSPLHF	TGTGCCAGCACTCAGAACTCCTATAATTCACCCCTCCACTTT
few	TRBV7-2	NA	TRBJ1-1	CASSPGLTEAFF	TGTGCCAGCAGCCCGGGACTGACCGAAGCTTTCTTT
NA	TRBV18	NA	TRBJ2-1	CTSSPQQGVQNGQFF	TGTACCAGCTCACCACAACAGGGAGTCCAAAACGGGCAGTTCTTC
many	TRBV15	NA	TRBJ2-2	CATSNRVGTGELFF	TGTGCCACCAGCAATAGGGTGGGGACCGGGGAGCTGTTTTTT
few	TRBV11-2	TRBD2	TRBJ2-3	CASSLNGRGGRVRGTDTQYF	TGTGCCAGCAGCTTAAACGGCCGGGGGGGCCGGGTTCGGGGCACAGATACGCAGTATTTT
many	TRBV5-1	NA	TRBJ2-7	CASSLTSTYEQYF	TGCGCCAGCAGCTTGACTAGTACCTACGAGCAGTACTTC